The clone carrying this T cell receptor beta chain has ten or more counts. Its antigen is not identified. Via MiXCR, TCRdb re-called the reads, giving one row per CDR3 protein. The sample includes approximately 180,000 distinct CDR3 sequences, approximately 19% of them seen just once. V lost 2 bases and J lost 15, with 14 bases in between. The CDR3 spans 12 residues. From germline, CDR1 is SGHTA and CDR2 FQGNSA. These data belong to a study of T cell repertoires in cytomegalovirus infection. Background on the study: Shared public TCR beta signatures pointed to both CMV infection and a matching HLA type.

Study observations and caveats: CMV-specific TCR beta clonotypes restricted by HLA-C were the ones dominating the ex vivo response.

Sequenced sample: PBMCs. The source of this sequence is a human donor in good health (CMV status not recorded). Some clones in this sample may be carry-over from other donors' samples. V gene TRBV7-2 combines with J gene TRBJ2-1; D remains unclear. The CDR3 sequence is CASSLQALGPFF. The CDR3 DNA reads TGTGCCAGCAGCTTACAGGCCCTAGGGCCGTTCTTC.